This entry lists 16 T cell receptor beta chains sequenced from one sample in a study of blood T cell repertoires in COVID-19. Here immunoSEQ multiplex PCR was the method, and the copy in TCRdb shows in-frame clones only, minus some. The data contain more than 45,000 clones, approximately 84% of them seen just once; the ten biggest clones take up 14%. The sequencing sample was made of peripheral blood. These receptors came from a man between 65 and 80 years old with acute or convalescent COVID-19.

This sequence joins TRBV13 and TRBJ2-2; 8 nucleotides match TRBD2. From germline, CDR1 is PRHDT and CDR2 FYEKMQ (reference sequence). This CDR3 is built from 17 residues. Trimming took 5 bases from V and 1 from J; bases not matched to a gene: 9. CDR3 residues: CASSRRGGARNTGELFF. As DNA, the CDR3 is TGTGCCAGCAGCCGCCGGGGGGGGGCGAGGAACACCGGGGAGCTGTTTTTT.

With regard to this clone: The junction differs from germline at one of its ends, possibly a read error. Other DNA sequences in this sample translate to the same CDR3. The V gene is TRBV4-3, the J gene TRBJ1-3, with unresolved D. Germline values: CDR1 LGHNA, CDR2 YSLEER. The CDR3 contains 15 residues. CDR3 sequence: CASSQRQFSGNTIYF. Written as DNA, the CDR3 is TGCGCCAGCAGCCAAAGACAATTCTCTGGAAATACCATATATTTT.

This clone was detected a few times. This rearrangement joins TRBV29-1 to TRBJ2-1; TRBD2 agrees at 10 bases. Germline CDR1 and CDR2: SQVTM and ANQGSEA. The CDR3 totals 12 residues. Trimming at V came to 6 bases and at J to 4 bases, leaving 0 bases not matched to a gene. The CDR3 DNA follows: TGCAGCGTAGCGGGAGGGTACAATGAGCAGTTCTTC. Amino acid sequence: CSVAGGYNEQFF.

V is TRBV3-1 (or the pseudogene TRBV3-2) and J is TRBJ2-5; 9 positions agree with TRBD2. V lost 4 bases, J lost 7 bases, and 7 bases stayed unmatched. This CDR3 comprises 14 residues. Germline V gives CDR1 LGHDT, CDR2 YNNKEL (reference sequence). CDR3 coding DNA: TGTGCCAGCAGCCGATCTAGCGGGACGGGGACCCAGTACTTC. Residues: CASSRSSGTGTQYF.

V and J are TRBV28 and TRBJ1-2; no reliable D call. V was cut by 4 bases and J by 8 bases, with 20 bases left in between. The V gene's germline CDR1 is MDHEN and CDR2 SYDVKM. CDR3 length equals 15 residues. The CDR3 region has the DNA TGTGCCAGCAGTTCCTACCGAGGCCCCCTGGAGGGCTACACCTTC. Translating gives CASSSYRGPLEGYTF.

The chain joins TRBV4-3 to TRBJ2-5; D is uncertain. Germline V gives CDR1 LGHNA, CDR2 YSLEER. Between the trimmed V and J ends, which lost 0 bases and 4 bases, there was a span of 3 bases. The CDR3 covers 12 residues. The CDR3 region has the DNA TGCGCCAGCAGCCAAGATCGAGAGACCCAGTACTTC. Translated: CASSQDRETQYF.

This chain uses TRBV6-5 with TRBJ2-5; D call uncertain. Germline CDR1 is MNHEY and CDR2 is SVGAGI. The CDR3 sequence is 12 residues long. With 2 bases removed from V and 4 bases from J, the gap between germline ends came to 5 bases. This chain's CDR3 is CASSYGRETQYF. CDR3 coding DNA: TGTGCCAGCAGTTACGGTAGAGAGACCCAGTACTTC.

V and J are TRBV28 and TRBJ1-5; D gene ambiguous. V gave up 6 bases and J gave up 0 bases, with 18 bases separating them. CDR1 MDHEN and CDR2 SYDVKM come from the germline V gene. This CDR3 is 17 amino acids long. CDR3 loop: CASSGKNQRYSNQPQHF. The CDR3 nucleotides read TGTGCCAGCAGCGGAAAGAACCAGCGGTATAGCAATCAGCCCCAGCATTTT.

This chain connects TRBV11-3 to TRBJ2-1, with TRBD2 as a possible D gene (7 bases). The ends were cut back, 1 base at V and 6 bases at J, with 10 bases in the middle. CDR3 length: 14 residues. Germline V gene lookup returns CDR1 SGHNT and CDR2 YENEEA. The CDR3 region is CASSLAGGRNEQFF. CDR3 sequence (DNA): TGTGCCAGCAGCTTAGCGGGGGGCCGCAATGAGCAGTTCTTC.

The chain employs TRBV28 and TRBJ1-2, with D unclear. V lost 6 bases and J 8 bases, leaving 7 bases between the germline ends. Germline CDR1 MDHEN, CDR2 SYDVKM. The CDR3 runs to 10 residues. The CDR3 sequence: CASRRSGYTF. The CDR3 DNA follows: TGTGCCAGCAGGCGGTCGGGCTACACCTTC.

This clone was found once. This sequence joins TRBV24-1 and TRBJ1-1; D is unresolved. The CDR3 runs 13 residues. V was trimmed by 0 bases and J by 7 bases, leaving 8 bases between them. In germline, CDR1 is KGHDR, CDR2 SFDVKD. CDR3 DNA: TGTGCCACCAGTGATTTGGGGGAGGTTGAAGCTTTCTTT. Translation: CATSDLGEVEAFF.

This chain uses TRBV10-3 with TRBJ2-1, with a weak D call TRBD2 (6 bases). The CDR3 runs 12 residues. Germline values: CDR1 ENHRY, CDR2 SYGVKD. Trimming took off 3 bases at V and 13 bases at J, with 13 bases between the two ends. CDR3 sequence (DNA): TGTGCCATCAGTGATTCCGGAGGGTTTCAGTTCTTC. Translating it yields CAISDSGGFQFF.

The chain uses TRBV5-1 and TRBJ2-1; 9 nucleotides match TRBD1. The junction had 7 bases not matched to a gene; V was cut back by 4 bases and J by 8 bases. The germline V gene has CDR1 SGHRS and CDR2 YFSETQ. The CDR3 sequence is 14 residues long. CDR3 coding DNA: TGCGCCAGCAGCCGGAACAGGGGGCTGGATGAGCAGTTCTTC. It encodes CASSRNRGLDEQFF. Full variable domain (outside the CDR3, taken from reference TRBV5-1 and TRBJ2-1): KAGVTQTPRYLIKTRGQQVTLSCSPISGHRSVSWYQQTPGQGLQFLFEYFSETQRNKGNFPGRFSGRQFSNSRSEMNVSTLELGDSALYLCASSRNRGLDEQFFGPGTRLTVL.

The chain carries TRBV5-5 and TRBJ2-7; TRBD2 is a possible D gene (5 bases). Germline V gene data show CDR1 as SGHKS and CDR2 as YYEKEE (reference sequence). V gave up 4 bases and J gave up 4 bases, with 12 bases separating them. The CDR3 loop spans 13 amino acids. Here the CDR3 reads CASSRGLQYEQYV. For the CDR3, the DNA is TGTGCCAGCAGCCGTGGACTGCAATACGAGCAGTACGTC.

This sequence joins TRBV29-1 and TRBJ2-2; TRBD1 might be the D (6 bases). Germline V CDR1 and CDR2: SQVTM, ANQGSEA. The V and J ends lost 5 bases and 4 bases respectively, with 14 bases between them. CDR3 length: 14 amino acids. This chain's CDR3 is CSVQSQGSTGELFF. The CDR3 DNA is TGCAGCGTTCAGAGTCAGGGGAGCACCGGGGAGCTGTTTTTT.

The V call is TRBV6-2 or TRBV6-3, the J call TRBJ1-2; 9 bases map to TRBD1. The junction had 4 bases not matched to a gene; V was cut back by 2 bases and J by 3 bases. The CDR3 has 15 amino acids. CDR1 is MNHEY and CDR2 is SVGEGT in the germline V gene. CDR3 protein: CASSYAGQGHYGYTF. CDR3 coding DNA: TGTGCCAGCAGTTACGCGGGACAGGGTCACTATGGCTACACCTTC.